Within the sample, the clone carrying this T cell receptor beta chain is large. The antigen is undetermined. Each library started from around 14 ng of total RNA using the QIAseq Immune Repertoire TCR panel. TCRdb passed the reads through MiXCR, listing each CDR3 protein once. The sample records 400 to 500 distinct CDR3 sequences, 6.5% to 8% being singletons. The ends were cut back, 5 bases at V and 4 bases at J, with 12 bases in the middle. The CDR3 is 14 amino acids. Germline V CDR1 and CDR2: MNHEY, SMNVEV (reference sequence). This sample was included in a study of circulating CD8 cells and anti-PD-1 response in melanoma. Study summary: Non-responders showed stable or progressive disease; responders showed complete or partial response.

Study-wide results and limits: DNEG was most diverse; TIGIT repertoires were least diverse. Published repertoire comparisons used only baseline and M1 samples from a small cohort with few responders.

Live CD3+CD8+TCRalphabeta+ cells were sorted into four subsets by PD-1 and/or TIGIT. Sequences were derived from CD8+ T cells from PBMCs, sampled at baseline or after one month of anti-PD-1 therapy (not recorded which). This receptor was identified in a human donor with melanoma. This rearrangement joins TRBV27 to TRBJ2-1, with D hard to call. The CDR3 DNA reads TGTGCCAGCAGTCCTACCTTAATGTACAATGAGCAGTTCTTC. Its translation: CASSPTLMYNEQFF.